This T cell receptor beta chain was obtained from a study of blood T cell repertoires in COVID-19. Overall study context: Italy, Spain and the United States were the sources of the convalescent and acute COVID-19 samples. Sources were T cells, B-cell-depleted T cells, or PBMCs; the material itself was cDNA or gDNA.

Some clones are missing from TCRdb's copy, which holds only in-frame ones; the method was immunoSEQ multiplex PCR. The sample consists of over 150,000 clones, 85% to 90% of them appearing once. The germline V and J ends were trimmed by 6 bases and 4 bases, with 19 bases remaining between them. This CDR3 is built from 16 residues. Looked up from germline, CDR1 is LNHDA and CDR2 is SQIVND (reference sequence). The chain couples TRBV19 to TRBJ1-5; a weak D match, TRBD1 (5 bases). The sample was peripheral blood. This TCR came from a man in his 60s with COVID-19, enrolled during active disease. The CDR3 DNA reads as TGTGCCAGTAGCCCGCGCTTCACAGGTGGGAATCAGCCCCAGCATTTT. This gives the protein CASSPRFTGGNQPQHF.